The 10 T cell receptor beta chains reported below all come from one sample, sequenced in a study of T cell clones after liver transplantation. Profiling relied on immunoSEQ multiplex PCR, and the TCRdb table lists in-frame clones only, not all of them. The sample comprises around 80,000 clones, roughly 82% of which are singletons, and more than 0.45% rests with the top ten. This specimen was CD4+ T cells from blood, taken just over 45 months after liver transplant. These receptors came from a human patient who received a liver transplant. Some T cells may trace back to the graft donor.

The gene calls are TRBV2 and TRBJ2-1, with D unresolved. V was clipped by 4 bases and J by 1 base, with 8 bases between them. CDR1 is SNHLY and CDR2 is FYNNEI in the germline V gene. This CDR3 comprises 14 residues. The CDR3 spells CASSAVRSYNEQFF. DNA for the CDR3: TGTGCCAGCAGTGCCGTCCGATCCTACAATGAGCAGTTCTTC.

The chain employs TRBV7-2 and TRBJ1-2; 9 bases are a match to TRBD1. CDR1 and CDR2 (germline): SGHTA, FQGNSA. The CDR3 is made up of 15 amino acids. V shed 4 bases and J 4 bases; nucleotides not matched to a gene: 7. CDR3 in amino acids: CASSSGQGRSYGYTF. In nucleotides, the CDR3 is TGTGCCAGCAGCTCCGGACAGGGGAGGAGCTATGGCTACACCTTC.

The gene calls are TRBV28 and TRBJ1-1, with 7 bases fitting TRBD1. V trimming: 8 bases; J trimming: 5 bases; junction bases outside the gene matches: 14. The CDR3 extends over 15 amino acids. Germline CDR1 is MDHEN and CDR2 is SYDVKM. The CDR3 region is CASRRAGRGETEAFF. In DNA form, the CDR3 reads TGTGCCAGCCGACGAGCAGGCAGGGGGGAAACTGAAGCTTTCTTT.

The chain recombines TRBV7-2 with TRBJ1-1, with no clear D. The V end lost 5 bases, the J end lost 5 bases, and 18 bases lay between the germline ends. Germline CDR1 reads SGHTA; CDR2 reads FQGNSA. The CDR3 covers 15 residues. The CDR3 sequence is CASSPSVRLGTEAFF. The CDR3 nucleotides read TGTGCCAGCAGCCCTTCCGTGCGTTTAGGGACTGAAGCTTTCTTT.

The chain has TRBV19 and TRBJ1-5, with 9 bases identical to TRBD1. From germline, CDR1 is LNHDA and CDR2 SQIVND (reference sequence). J gave up 5 bases and V 3 bases, and 2 bases lay outside the gene matches. The length of the CDR3 is 14 residues. The DNA of the CDR3 is TGTGCCAGTAGTATCACAGGGGGCGATCAGCCCCAGCATTTT. Residues: CASSITGGDQPQHF. The whole variable domain, filled in from reference TRBV19 and TRBJ1-5, reads DGGITQSPKYLFRKEGQNVTLSCEQNLNHDAMYWYRQDPGQGLRLIYYSQIVNDFQKGDIAEGYSVSREKKESFPLTVTSAQKNPTAFYLCASSITGGDQPQHFGDGTRLSIL.

CDR3 loop: CASSKQGASTDTQYF. In DNA form, the CDR3 reads TGTGCCAGCAGTAAACAGGGGGCTAGCACAGATACGCAGTATTTT. The chain recombines TRBV2 with TRBJ2-3, with 9 bases matching TRBD1. The CDR3 totals 15 residues. J gave up 0 bases and V 5 bases, and 3 bases lay outside the gene matches. CDR1 and CDR2 from the germline V gene are SNHLY and FYNNEI.

This chain joins TRBV28 and TRBJ2-6; possibly TRBD1 for D (5 bases). Germline values: CDR1 MDHEN, CDR2 SYDVKM. CDR3 length equals 15 residues. The V end was cut by 3 bases, the J end by 0 bases, with 6 bases between. As DNA, the CDR3 is TGTGCCAGCAGTTTGGACAACTCTGGGGCCAACGTCCTGACTTTC. Encoded protein: CASSLDNSGANVLTF.

The count of this clone is one. The chain combines TRBV5-1 with TRBJ1-4; D is possibly TRBD1 (6 bases). The CDR3 runs 14 residues. V gave up 3 bases and J gave up 8 bases, with 14 bases separating them. Germline loops: CDR1 SGHRS, CDR2 YFSETQ. In nucleotides, the CDR3 is TGCGCCAGCAGCTACGGGCACAGGGACGAAAAACTGTTTTTT. It yields the protein CASSYGHRDEKLFF. Full variable domain (rest looked up from reference TRBV5-1 and TRBJ1-4): KAGVTQTPRYLIKTRGQQVTLSCSPISGHRSVSWYQQTPGQGLQFLFEYFSETQRNKGNFPGRFSGRQFSNSRSEMNVSTLELGDSALYLCASSYGHRDEKLFFGSGTQLSVL.

This clone was counted only a few times. The chain uses TRBV5-1 and TRBJ2-7; tentatively, D is TRBD1 (6 bases). Looked up from germline, CDR1 is SGHRS and CDR2 is YFSETQ. V lost 4 bases and J 6 bases, leaving 20 bases between the germline ends. The CDR3 length is 15 residues. The CDR3 region is CASSGKDRPSGEQYF. CDR3 DNA: TGCGCCAGCAGCGGAAAGGACAGACCGTCGGGCGAGCAGTACTTC.

This sequence joins TRBV10-2 and TRBJ1-1; no firm D call. The length of the CDR3 is 15 residues. Deletions cut 0 bases from V and 1 base from J, with 9 bases between. Germline lookup yields CDR1 WSHSY and CDR2 SAAADI. CDR3 in amino acids: CASSESGRQNTEAFF. CDR3 coding DNA: TGCGCCAGCAGTGAGTCGGGTCGGCAGAACACTGAAGCTTTCTTT.